These 20 T cell receptor beta chains share one sample of origin, sequenced in a study of OX40 agonist ivuxolimab in advanced cancers. Clones were read by immunoSEQ multiplex PCR, and TCRdb kept only the in-frame ones, dropping some. The sample includes 90,000 to 100,000 clones, about 80% seen only once; the top ten take around 1.6%. The specimen comprised CD4+ or CD8+ T cells sorted from blood, sampled in a trial of the OX40 agonist ivuxolimab. These receptors came from an adult with an advanced solid tumor such as melanoma, head and neck, liver or kidney cancer.

V and J are TRBV7-2 and TRBJ1-1, with D tentatively TRBD1 (6 bases). This CDR3 spans 13 amino acids. Germline V gene sequence: CDR1 SGHTA, CDR2 FQGNSA. Trimming removed 6 bases from V and 1 base from J, with 9 bases in between. In DNA form, the CDR3 reads TGTGCCAGCAGTCAGGGACAGAACACTGAAGCTTTCTTT. Protein product: CASSQGQNTEAFF.

V gene TRBV6-6 combines with J gene TRBJ2-1; TRBD2 matches 7 bases. This CDR3 contains 15 residues. With V trimmed by 0 bases and J by 4 bases, 3 bases remained unmatched. Germline lookup yields CDR1 MNHNY and CDR2 SVGAGI (reference sequence). The DNA for the CDR3 is TGTGCCAGCAGTTACTCAAGCGGGGAATACAATGAGCAGTTCTTC. As protein: CASSYSSGEYNEQFF.

Here the CDR3 reads CASSLGKGNYNEQFF. The CDR3 DNA is TGTGCCAGCAGCTTGGGGAAGGGGAACTACAATGAGCAGTTCTTC. J is TRBJ2-1 and V is TRBV7-8; possible D gene TRBD1, 5 bases. V was trimmed by 3 bases and J by 3 bases, leaving 12 bases between them. This CDR3 is built from 15 residues. Germline loops: CDR1 SGHVS, CDR2 FQNEAQ.

The rearrangement joins TRBV5-1 to TRBJ1-1, with D possibly being TRBD1 (5 bases). With 4 bases removed from V and 1 base from J, the gap between germline ends came to 14 bases. The germline V gene has CDR1 SGHRS and CDR2 YFSETQ. CDR3 length: 15 amino acids. The CDR3 loop is CASSTVPGPNTEAFF. DNA of the CDR3: TGCGCCAGCAGCACCGTCCCGGGGCCGAACACTGAAGCTTTCTTT.

The rearrangement links TRBV7-1 to TRBJ1-1, with D maybe TRBD1 (5 bases). TRBV7-1 has ORF status, its function being uncertain. The CDR3 extends over 12 amino acids. The germline V and J ends were trimmed by 3 bases and 7 bases, with 9 bases remaining between them. Here the CDR3 DNA reads TGTGCCAGCAGCTCCCGTGGGGGTGAAGCTTTCTTT. Its protein product is CASSSRGGEAFF.

This clone has a handful of counts. The J gene is TRBJ2-7, the V gene TRBV6-1, with 8 bases fitting TRBD2. The V segment lost 6 bases and the J segment 3 bases; nucleotides outside the gene matches: 10. The CDR3 spans 15 residues. CDR1 is MNHNS and CDR2 is SASEGT in the germline V gene. Written as DNA, the CDR3 is TGTGCCAGCAGCGCCACTAGCGGAGTCTACTACGAGCAGTACTTC. The encoded protein is CASSATSGVYYEQYF.

The rearrangement links TRBV5-1 to TRBJ1-2; the D gene is possibly TRBD1 (5 bases). CDR3 length equals 13 residues. CDR1 is SGHRS and CDR2 is YFSETQ in the germline V gene. The V and J ends lost 4 bases and 6 bases respectively, with 13 bases between them. In DNA form, the CDR3 reads TGCGCCAGCAGCGGGGGGTGGGCGGATGGCTACACCTTC. Amino acids: CASSGGWADGYTF.

The chain combines TRBV7-2 with TRBJ1-6; no clear D gene. The CDR3 runs 14 residues. V lost 1 base to trimming and J lost 2 bases, with 3 bases between them. Germline values: CDR1 SGHTA, CDR2 FQGNSA. The CDR3 loop reads CASSLGPYNSPLHF. The CDR3 nucleotides read TGTGCCAGCAGCTTAGGTCCCTATAATTCACCCCTCCACTTT.

The chain carries TRBV4-3 and TRBJ2-2; 9 positions agree with TRBD1. V shed 8 bases and J 5 bases; nucleotides not matched to a gene: 6. Germline V gene sequence: CDR1 LGHNA, CDR2 YSLEER. This CDR3 has 14 residues. CDR3: CASRTGAGTGELFF. The CDR3 nucleotides read TGCGCCAGCCGGACAGGGGCAGGAACCGGGGAGCTGTTTTTT.

The genes are TRBV30 and TRBJ1-6, with 7 bases identical to TRBD1. V lost 3 bases to trimming and J lost 9 bases; unmatched junction nucleotides: 8. Germline lookup yields CDR1 GTSNPN and CDR2 SVGIG (reference sequence). CDR3 length equals 14 residues. In DNA, the CDR3 is TGTGCCTGGAGGAGTAAGGGGGCTATTTCACCCCTCCACTTT. Encoded protein: CAWRSKGAISPLHF. The variable domain in full, with the rest retrieved from reference TRBV30 and TRBJ1-6, is SQTIHQWPATLVQPVGSPLSLECTVEGTSNPNLYWYRQAAGRGLQLLFYSVGIGQISSEVPQNLSASRPQDRQFILSSKKLLLSDSGFYLCAWRSKGAISPLHFGNGTRLTVT.

The rearrangement uses TRBV15 and TRBJ1-5; D uncertain. CDR1 and CDR2 (germline): LNHNV, YYDKDF (reference sequence). Trimming took off 0 bases at V and 11 bases at J, with 14 bases between the two ends. The CDR3 length is 14 residues. CDR3 DNA sequence: TGTGCCACCAGCAGAGATAAAGGCCCTATAGCCCAGCATTTT. Its protein is CATSRDKGPIAQHF.

The chain carries TRBV7-2 and TRBJ2-3; D gene uncertain. The V end lost 7 bases, the J end lost 4 bases, and 9 bases lay between the germline ends. The CDR3 length is 12 residues. Looked up from germline, CDR1 is SGHTA and CDR2 is FQGNSA. The CDR3 sequence is CASTPPPDTQYF. The CDR3 DNA reads as TGTGCCAGCACCCCACCCCCAGATACGCAGTATTTT.

The V and J genes are TRBV5-5 and TRBJ1-2, with TRBD1 as a possible D gene (6 bases). Per the germline V gene, CDR1 is SGHKS and CDR2 is YYEKEE (reference sequence). Trimming removed 1 base at V and 2 bases at J, with 9 bases between. The CDR3 sequence is 14 residues long. This CDR3 is CASSLRTANYGYTF. The DNA for the CDR3 is TGTGCCAGCAGCTTGAGGACAGCGAACTATGGCTACACCTTC.

The rearrangement links TRBV2 to TRBJ2-7, with D maybe TRBD2 (5 bases). The CDR3 length is 15 residues. Per germline, CDR1 SNHLY and CDR2 FYNNEI. Trimming cost V 6 bases and J 4 bases, with 19 bases left between them. Here the CDR3 reads CASSRERTERYEQYF. CDR3 nucleotide sequence: TGTGCCAGCAGCCGGGAAAGGACGGAACGGTACGAGCAGTACTTC.

This chain links TRBV10-3 with TRBJ1-1; 7 bases map to TRBD1. Germline V CDR1 and CDR2: ENHRY, SYGVKD. The CDR3 has 14 residues. J gave up 3 bases and V 4 bases, and 5 bases lay outside the gene matches. CDR3 residues: CAISARGLDTEAFF. DNA for the CDR3: TGTGCCATCAGTGCAAGGGGGCTTGACACTGAAGCTTTCTTT.

The chain links TRBV4-2 to TRBJ2-3; a possible D gene is TRBD2 (6 bases). The V and J ends lost 3 bases and 2 bases respectively, with 9 bases between them. CDR3 length equals 14 residues. In germline, CDR1 is LGHNA, CDR2 YNFKEQ. CDR3 sequence reads: CASSQGLATDTQYF. The CDR3 bases are TGTGCCAGCAGCCAGGGACTTGCCACAGATACGCAGTATTTT.

The V call is TRBV7-2, the J call TRBJ1-2; D uncertain. CDR1 is SGHTA and CDR2 is FQGNSA in the germline V gene. V lost 2 bases, J lost 8 bases, and 21 bases lay in between. This CDR3 region has 16 residues. CDR3 DNA: TGTGCCAGCAGCTTAACTCCGAACGGTCGAAAAGAGGGCTACACCTTC. Encoded protein: CASSLTPNGRKEGYTF.

The CDR3 DNA sequence: TGTGCCAGCAGCGTAGGGGACATTACTGGCTACACCTTC. Residues: CASSVGDITGYTF. The chain couples TRBV7-2 to TRBJ1-2; TRBD1 might be the D (6 bases). V was cut by 5 bases and J by 7 bases, with 14 bases left in between. Germline lookup yields CDR1 SGHTA and CDR2 FQGNSA. The CDR3 runs to 13 residues.

This chain links TRBV5-1 with TRBJ2-7; D is possibly TRBD1 (5 bases). Between the trimmed V and J ends, which lost 4 bases and 0 bases, there was a span of 8 bases. The CDR3 runs to 13 residues. Germline V gene lookup returns CDR1 SGHRS and CDR2 YFSETQ. CDR3 in amino acids: CASSPRDSYEQYF. The CDR3 DNA is TGCGCCAGCAGCCCCAGGGACTCCTACGAGCAGTACTTC.

This chain joins TRBV9 and TRBJ1-1; D not certain. Germline CDR1 is SGDLS and CDR2 is YYNGEE. V gave up 3 bases and J gave up 0 bases, with 12 bases separating them. This CDR3 spans 15 amino acids. The CDR3 here is CASSDPRNLNTEAFF. As DNA, the CDR3 is TGTGCCAGCAGCGACCCTAGAAATTTGAACACTGAAGCTTTCTTT.